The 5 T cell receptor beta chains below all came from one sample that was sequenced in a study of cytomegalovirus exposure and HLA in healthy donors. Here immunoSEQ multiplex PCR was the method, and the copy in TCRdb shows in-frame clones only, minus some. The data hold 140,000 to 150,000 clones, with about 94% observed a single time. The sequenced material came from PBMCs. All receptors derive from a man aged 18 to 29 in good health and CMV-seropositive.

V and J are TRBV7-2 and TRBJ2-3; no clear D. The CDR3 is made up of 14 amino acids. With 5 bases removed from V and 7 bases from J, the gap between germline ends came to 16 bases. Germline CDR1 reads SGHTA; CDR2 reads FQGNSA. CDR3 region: CASSNSWAQHTQYF. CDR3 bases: TGTGCCAGCAGCAACTCTTGGGCACAACATACGCAGTATTTT.

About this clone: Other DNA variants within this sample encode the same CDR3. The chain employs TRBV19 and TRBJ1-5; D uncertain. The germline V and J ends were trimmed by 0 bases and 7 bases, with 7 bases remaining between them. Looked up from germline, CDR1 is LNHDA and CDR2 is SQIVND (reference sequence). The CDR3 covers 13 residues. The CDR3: CASSIEGGQPQHF. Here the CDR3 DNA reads TGTGCCAGTAGTATAGAGGGAGGGCAGCCCCAGCATTTT.

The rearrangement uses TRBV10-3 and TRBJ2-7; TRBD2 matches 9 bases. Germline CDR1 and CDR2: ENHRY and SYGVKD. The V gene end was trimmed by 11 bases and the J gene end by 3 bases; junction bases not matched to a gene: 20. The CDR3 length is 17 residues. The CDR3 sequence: CAPTRHTSGRGSYEQYF. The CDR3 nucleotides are TGTGCCCCGACCCGTCATACTAGCGGGCGGGGGAGCTACGAGCAGTACTTC.

CDR3 in DNA: TGTGCCACCAGCAGAGATCTCCCAGGGTTTATGCTAAGGGAGCAGTACTTC. Translation gives CATSRDLPGFMLREQYF. The chain couples TRBV15 to TRBJ2-7; tentatively, D is TRBD1 (5 bases). The CDR3 spans 17 residues. V was trimmed by 0 bases and J by 7 bases, leaving 22 bases between them. In germline, CDR1 is LNHNV, CDR2 YYDKDF (reference sequence). Together with reference TRBV15 and TRBJ2-7, the CDR3 gives the full variable domain: DAMVIQNPRYQVTQFGKPVTLSCSQTLNHNVMYWYQQKSSQAPKLLFHYYDKDFNNEADTPDNFQSRRPNTSFCFLDIRSPGLGDTAMYLCATSRDLPGFMLREQYFGPGTRLTVT.

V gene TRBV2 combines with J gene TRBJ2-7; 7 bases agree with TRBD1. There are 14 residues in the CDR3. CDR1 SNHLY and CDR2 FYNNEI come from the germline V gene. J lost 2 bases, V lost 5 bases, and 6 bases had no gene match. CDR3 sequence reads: CASSTTGQTYEQYF. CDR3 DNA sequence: TGTGCCAGCAGTACCACGGGACAGACCTACGAGCAGTACTTC.